Listed here are 22 T cell receptor beta chains from one sample, sequenced in a study of blood T cell repertoires in COVID-19. Data came from immunoSEQ multiplex PCR; TCRdb stores just in-frame clones and leaves some out. The sample consists of more than 150,000 clones, roughly nine tenths of them appearing once. The sequencing sample was made of peripheral blood. The receptors derive from a man between 70 and 80 years old with active or convalescent COVID-19.

The chain employs TRBV3-1 (or the pseudogene TRBV3-2) and TRBJ1-6; D remains unclear. V lost 1 base to trimming and J lost 3 bases, with 10 bases between them. The CDR3 has 16 amino acids. Per the germline V gene, CDR1 is LGHDT and CDR2 is YNNKEL (reference sequence). The CDR3 DNA sequence: TGTGCCAGCAGCCAAGTGGCAGGAAACTATAATTCACCCCTCCACTTT. Translation gives CASSQVAGNYNSPLHF.

This clone was seen once. The gene calls are TRBV30 and TRBJ1-4; D is ambiguous. Between the trimmed V and J ends, which lost 1 base and 0 bases, there was a span of 9 bases. Germline loops: CDR1 GTSNPN, CDR2 SVGIG (reference sequence). This CDR3 has 15 amino acids. CDR3 residues: CAWSELVATNEKLFF. The CDR3 region has the DNA TGTGCCTGGAGTGAACTAGTTGCAACTAATGAAAAACTGTTTTTT.

Only a few counts were recorded for this clone. The genes are TRBV15 and TRBJ1-2; no reliable D call. The CDR3 consists of 14 residues. Looked up from germline, CDR1 is LNHNV and CDR2 is YYDKDF (reference sequence). V was shortened by 3 bases and J by 0 bases, with 8 bases between the two germline ends. The CDR3 DNA is TGTGCCACCAGCAGGGCCAACGCTAACTATGGCTACACCTTC. It specifies CATSRANANYGYTF.

This clone occurred once. This chain connects TRBV29-1 to TRBJ1-2; 9 nucleotides agree with TRBD1. This CDR3 has 13 amino acids. The germline CDR1 and CDR2 sequences are SQVTM and ANQGSEA. J gave up 5 bases and V 5 bases, and 6 bases lay outside the gene matches. CDR3: CSVSSGTGYGYTF. The CDR3 DNA reads as TGCAGCGTTTCTTCCGGGACAGGGTATGGCTACACCTTC.

The rearrangement joins TRBV10-2 to TRBJ1-1; tentative D call: TRBD1 (5 bases). Germline loops: CDR1 WSHSY, CDR2 SAAADI. Trimming took 4 bases from V and 6 from J, leaving 18 bases between them. The CDR3 loop spans 15 amino acids. The CDR3 protein is CASSGVLGASAEAFF. Here the CDR3 DNA reads TGCGCCAGCAGTGGTGTACTTGGGGCAAGCGCTGAAGCTTTCTTT.

The chain employs TRBV2 and TRBJ1-1, with D unclear. V shed 7 bases and J shed 0 bases, with 15 bases lying between them. CDR1 is SNHLY and CDR2 is FYNNEI in the germline V gene. The CDR3 spans 15 residues. CDR3 in amino acids: CASKETSILNTEAFF. For the CDR3, the DNA is TGTGCCAGCAAAGAAACGAGCATATTGAACACTGAAGCTTTCTTT.

This sequence joins TRBV21-1 and TRBJ2-7; the table's D call, TRBD1, has no DNA check behind it. TRBV21-1 corresponds to a pseudogene. This CDR3 has 14 residues. The CDR3 is CASSKSMQVHEQYF. The CDR3, as DNA: TGTGCCAGCAGCAAATCGATGCAGGTCCACGAGCAGTACTTC.

The table lists this clone with a few counts. This chain links TRBV29-1 with TRBJ2-5; weak D call: TRBD2 (7 bases). CDR1 is SQVTM, CDR2 ANQGSEA, per germline. V was cut by 3 bases and J by 3 bases, with 20 bases left in between. The CDR3 length is 16 residues. CDR3 coding DNA: TGCAGCGTTGAGGGGGGGAACAGGGTGGTAGAAGAGACCCAGTACTTC. This encodes CSVEGGNRVVEETQYF.

The V call is TRBV7-9, the J call TRBJ1-1; 8 bases map to TRBD1. Germline lookup yields CDR1 SEHNR and CDR2 FQNEAQ (reference sequence). This CDR3 spans 17 amino acids. Trimming cost V 2 bases and J 4 bases; bases outside gene matches: 12. CDR3 residues: CASSLIGQGAGGTEAFF. CDR3 in DNA: TGTGCCAGCAGCTTAATTGGGCAGGGGGCAGGGGGCACTGAAGCTTTCTTT.

V gene TRBV27 combines with J gene TRBJ2-3; D not resolved. Germline loops: CDR1 MNHEY, CDR2 SMNVEV (reference sequence). Trimming pared 2 bases from V and 7 bases from J, leaving 13 bases between. This CDR3 is built from 14 residues. CDR3 nucleotide sequence: TGTGCCAGCAGTTTAAAGGTGAATGGGCATACGCAGTATTTT. Protein: CASSLKVNGHTQYF.

The DNA for the CDR3 is TGTGCCAGCAGCCCCCAGGAGGCAACTAATGAAAAACTGTTTTTT. It translates to CASSPQEATNEKLFF. V gene TRBV5-4 combines with J gene TRBJ1-4; no clear D. This CDR3 region has 15 residues. Germline CDR1 SGHNT, CDR2 YYREEE (reference sequence). The V end lost 4 bases, the J end lost 0 bases, and 10 bases lay between the germline ends.

The genes are TRBV11-3 and TRBJ1-1, with 10 bases fitting TRBD1. This CDR3 comprises 14 residues. Germline CDR1 SGHNT, CDR2 YENEEA. V lost 5 bases to trimming and J lost 3 bases; unmatched junction nucleotides: 3. The CDR3 spells CASSVGQGDTEAFF. DNA for the CDR3: TGTGCCAGCAGCGTCGGACAGGGGGACACTGAAGCTTTCTTT.

The chain joins TRBV9 to TRBJ2-5, with D perhaps matching TRBD2 (6 bases). Per the germline V gene, CDR1 is SGDLS and CDR2 is YYNGEE. V lost 6 bases, J lost 4 bases, and 13 bases lay in between. There are 13 residues in the CDR3. CDR3 sequence: CASTAGGSETQYF. In nucleotides, the CDR3 is TGTGCCAGCACCGCCGGGGGTTCAGAGACCCAGTACTTC.

The chain recombines TRBV29-1 with TRBJ1-1; 9 bases match TRBD1. The V gene's germline CDR1 is SQVTM and CDR2 ANQGSEA. This CDR3 spans 16 amino acids. V lost 5 bases and J lost 1; bases outside the gene matches: 11. CDR3 DNA: TGCAGCGTTCAGATAATGGGACAGGGCTGGAACACTGAAGCTTTCTTT. This codes for CSVQIMGQGWNTEAFF.

The rearrangement links TRBV5-4 to TRBJ1-1; D not certain. The length of the CDR3 is 14 residues. Germline loops: CDR1 SGHNT, CDR2 YYREEE (reference sequence). The ends were cut back, 0 bases at V and 2 bases at J, with 8 bases in the middle. In DNA, the CDR3 is TGTGCCAGCAGCTTGGGACACCGAAACACTGAAGCTTTCTTT. Its protein product is CASSLGHRNTEAFF.

This rearrangement joins TRBV7-2 to TRBJ2-1, with TRBD1 matching over 9 bases. Losses at the gene ends were 1 base for V and 9 bases for J; bases not matched to a gene: 13. CDR3 size: 17 residues. CDR1 is SGHTA and CDR2 is FQGNSA in the germline V gene. CDR3 amino acids: CASSLGGTGRGRGEQFF. The DNA of the CDR3 is TGTGCCAGCAGCTTAGGCGGGACAGGGAGGGGCCGGGGTGAGCAGTTCTTC.

Here the CDR3 reads CASQGGGNQPQHF. DNA of the CDR3: TGTGCCAGCCAGGGGGGTGGCAATCAGCCCCAGCATTTT. The J gene is TRBJ1-5, the V gene TRBV6-5; TRBD1 agrees at 7 bases. This CDR3 comprises 13 residues. The germline gives CDR1 MNHEY, CDR2 SVGAGI. J gave up 2 bases and V 8 bases, and 3 bases lay outside the gene matches.

This chain links TRBV6-5 with TRBJ2-7; no definite D call. Germline CDR1 reads MNHEY; CDR2 reads SVGAGI. The CDR3 has 13 residues. V lost 2 bases and J 6 bases, leaving 11 bases between the germline ends. The chain's CDR3 is CASSYTEVGEQYF. The DNA for the CDR3 is TGTGCCAGCAGTTACACTGAAGTCGGCGAGCAGTACTTC.

The chain employs TRBV2 and TRBJ2-7, with D maybe TRBD2 (6 bases). Germline V gene sequence: CDR1 SNHLY, CDR2 FYNNEI. V was pared by 4 bases and J by 3 bases, with 10 bases between. The CDR3 spans 13 residues. CDR3 protein: CASSGWTIYEQYF. CDR3 nucleotides: TGTGCCAGCAGTGGTTGGACTATCTACGAGCAGTACTTC.

The V gene is TRBV15, the J gene TRBJ2-3; 8 bases agree with TRBD2. Unmatched junction bases numbered 0, after V lost 6 bases and J lost 1 base. The CDR3 totals 13 residues. CDR1 LNHNV and CDR2 YYDKDF come from the germline V gene (reference sequence). The CDR3 sequence is CATRLAGTDTQYF. The CDR3 DNA reads TGTGCCACCAGACTAGCGGGCACAGATACGCAGTATTTT.

This chain connects TRBV29-1 to TRBJ1-1; D is unclear. The CDR3 has 14 residues. Germline V gene sequence: CDR1 SQVTM, CDR2 ANQGSEA. The ends were cut back, 7 bases at V and 0 bases at J, with 15 bases in the middle. The CDR3 DNA is TGCAGCGACGTAGGCGGGTACATGAACACTGAAGCTTTCTTT. This gives the protein CSDVGGYMNTEAFF.

The genes are TRBV7-2 and TRBJ2-5, with a tentative D call TRBD2 (7 bases). Trimming pared 3 bases from V and 5 bases from J, leaving 16 bases between. There are 15 residues in the CDR3. Germline V gene data show CDR1 as SGHTA and CDR2 as FQGNSA. CDR3 in DNA: TGTGCCAGCAGCTTGGGTGGGGGGGGCCAGGAGACCCAGTACTTC. It yields the protein CASSLGGGGQETQYF.